This T cell receptor beta chain was retrieved from a study of T cells in localized non-small cell lung cancer. CDR1 and CDR2 from the germline V gene are SNHLY and FYNNEI. This CDR3 is 13 amino acids long. The V segment lost 6 bases and the J segment 5 bases; nucleotides outside the gene matches: 5. Findings and limits, study-wide: A median of approximately 57 clones ranked among the top 100 in tumor appeared in adjacent lung.

Assay used: immunoSEQ multiplex PCR; TCRdb lists only in-frame clones, some missing. The sample includes approximately 29,000 clones, roughly 86% of them seen just once. Details on this clone: Its antigen is undetermined.

The chain employs TRBV2 and TRBJ2-5; 8 bases match TRBD2. This sequence was found in a male donor aged 60 or over with stage I lung adenocarcinoma. The sample consisted of peripheral blood, taken before any cancer treatment. DNA for the CDR3: TGTGCCAGCAGAAGGACGGGGGGGGAGACCCAGTACTTC. Translating it yields CASRRTGGETQYF.